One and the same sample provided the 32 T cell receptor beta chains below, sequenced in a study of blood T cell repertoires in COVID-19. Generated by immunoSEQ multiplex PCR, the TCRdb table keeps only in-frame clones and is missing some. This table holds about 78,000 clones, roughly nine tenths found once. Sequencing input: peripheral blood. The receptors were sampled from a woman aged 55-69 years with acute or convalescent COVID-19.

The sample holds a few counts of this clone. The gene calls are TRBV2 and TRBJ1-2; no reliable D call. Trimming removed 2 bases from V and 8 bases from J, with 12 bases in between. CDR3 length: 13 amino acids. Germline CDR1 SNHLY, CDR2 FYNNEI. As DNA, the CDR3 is TGTGCCAGCAGTGAATGGGTACGGAGGGGCTACACCTTC. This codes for CASSEWVRRGYTF.

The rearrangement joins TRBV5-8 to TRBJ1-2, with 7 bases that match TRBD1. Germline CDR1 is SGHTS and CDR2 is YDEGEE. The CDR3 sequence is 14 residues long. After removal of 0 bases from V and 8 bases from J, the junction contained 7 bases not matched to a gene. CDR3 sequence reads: CASSLDPTGTGYTF. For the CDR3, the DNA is TGTGCCAGCAGCTTGGACCCGACAGGGACCGGCTACACCTTC. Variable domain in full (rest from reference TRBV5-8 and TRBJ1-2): EAGVTQSPTHLIKTRGQQATLRCSPISGHTSVYWYQQALGLGLQFLLWYDEGEERNRGNFPPRFSGRQFPNYSSELNVNALELEDSALYLCASSLDPTGTGYTFGSGTRLTVV.

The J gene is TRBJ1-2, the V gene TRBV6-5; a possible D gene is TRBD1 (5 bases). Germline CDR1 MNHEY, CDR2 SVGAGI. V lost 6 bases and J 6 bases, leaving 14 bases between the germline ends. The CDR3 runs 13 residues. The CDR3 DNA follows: TGTGCCAGCAGCCTGGGGACTCGAAATGGCTACACCTTC. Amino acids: CASSLGTRNGYTF.

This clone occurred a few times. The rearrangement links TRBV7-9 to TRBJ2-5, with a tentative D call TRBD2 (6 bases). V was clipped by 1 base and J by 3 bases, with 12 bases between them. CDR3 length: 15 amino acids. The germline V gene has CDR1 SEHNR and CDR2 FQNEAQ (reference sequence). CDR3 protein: CASSLGSGAEETQYF. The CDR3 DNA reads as TGTGCCAGCAGCTTAGGGTCGGGAGCCGAAGAGACCCAGTACTTC.

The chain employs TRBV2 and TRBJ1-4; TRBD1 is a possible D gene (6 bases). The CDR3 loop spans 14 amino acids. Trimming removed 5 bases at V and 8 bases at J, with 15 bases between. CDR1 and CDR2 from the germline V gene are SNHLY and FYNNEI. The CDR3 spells CASSQGGGGEKLFF. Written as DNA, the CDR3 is TGTGCCAGCAGTCAAGGGGGAGGCGGGGAAAAACTGTTTTTT.

The CDR3 DNA sequence: TGTGCCAGCTCCTTGACAGGGGAGTACGCTTTCTTT. Translated: CASSLTGEYAFF. The chain joins TRBV10-3 to TRBJ1-1; 8 bases agree with TRBD1. CDR1 and CDR2 from the germline V gene are ENHRY and SYGVKD. The CDR3 consists of 12 residues. V lost 10 bases and J lost 11; bases outside the gene matches: 12.

The CDR3 coding sequence is TGCGCCAGCAGCTTAGACAGGGGGTTCGGTGAAAAACTGTTTTTT. This codes for CASSLDRGFGEKLFF. The chain links TRBV5-1 to TRBJ1-4; 9 positions agree with TRBD1. V shed 2 bases, J shed 7 bases, and the junction held 6 bases outside the gene matches. The germline CDR1 and CDR2 sequences are SGHRS and YFSETQ. The CDR3 totals 15 residues.

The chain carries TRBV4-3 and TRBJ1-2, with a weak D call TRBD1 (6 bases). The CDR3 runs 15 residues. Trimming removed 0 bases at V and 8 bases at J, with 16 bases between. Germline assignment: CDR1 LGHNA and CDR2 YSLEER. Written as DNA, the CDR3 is TGCGCCAGCAGCCAAGAGAGGGCCAGGGGCGCGGGCTACACCTTC. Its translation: CASSQERARGAGYTF.

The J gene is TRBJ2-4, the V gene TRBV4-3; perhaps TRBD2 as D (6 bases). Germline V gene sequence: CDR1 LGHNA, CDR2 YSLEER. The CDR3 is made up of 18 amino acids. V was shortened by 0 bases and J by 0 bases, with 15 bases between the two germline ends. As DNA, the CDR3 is TGCGCCAGCAGCCAAGATCTGGGACTGACCCTAGCCAAAAACATTCAGTACTTC. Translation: CASSQDLGLTLAKNIQYF.

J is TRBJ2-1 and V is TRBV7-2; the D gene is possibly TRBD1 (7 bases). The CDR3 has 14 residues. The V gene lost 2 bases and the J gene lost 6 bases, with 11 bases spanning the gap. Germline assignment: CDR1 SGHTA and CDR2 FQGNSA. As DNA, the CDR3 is TGTGCCAGCAGCTTATGGCAGGGGGGCAATGAGCAGTTCTTC. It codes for CASSLWQGGNEQFF.

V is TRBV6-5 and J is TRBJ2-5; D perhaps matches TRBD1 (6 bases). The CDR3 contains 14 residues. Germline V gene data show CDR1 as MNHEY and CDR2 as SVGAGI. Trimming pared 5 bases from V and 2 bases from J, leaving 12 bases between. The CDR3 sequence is CASSLDSYQETQYF. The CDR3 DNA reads TGTGCCAGCAGTCTGGACAGTTATCAAGAGACCCAGTACTTC.

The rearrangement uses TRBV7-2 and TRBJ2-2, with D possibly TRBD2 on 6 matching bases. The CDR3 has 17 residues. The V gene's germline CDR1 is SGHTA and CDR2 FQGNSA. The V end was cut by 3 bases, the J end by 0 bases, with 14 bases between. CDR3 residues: CASSFPEGVTNTGELFF. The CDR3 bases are TGTGCCAGCAGCTTCCCGGAGGGTGTTACGAACACCGGGGAGCTGTTTTTT. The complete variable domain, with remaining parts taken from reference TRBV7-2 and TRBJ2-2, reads GAGVSQSPSNKVTEKGKDVELRCDPISGHTALYWYRQSLGQGLEFLIYFQGNSAPDKSGLPSDRFSAERTGGSVSTLTIQRTQQEDSAVYLCASSFPEGVTNTGELFFGEGSRLTVL.

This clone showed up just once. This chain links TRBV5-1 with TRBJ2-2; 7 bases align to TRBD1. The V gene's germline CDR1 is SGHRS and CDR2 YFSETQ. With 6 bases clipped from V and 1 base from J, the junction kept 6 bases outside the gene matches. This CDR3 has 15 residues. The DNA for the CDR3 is TGCGCCAGCATTTCGGGGACAGAGAACACCGGGGAGCTGTTTTTT. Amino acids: CASISGTENTGELFF.

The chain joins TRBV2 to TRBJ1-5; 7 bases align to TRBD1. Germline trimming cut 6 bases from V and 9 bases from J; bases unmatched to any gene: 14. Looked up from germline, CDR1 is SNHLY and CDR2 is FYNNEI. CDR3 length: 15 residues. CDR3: CASSASTGWGSPQHF. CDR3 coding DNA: TGTGCCAGCAGCGCCTCGACAGGGTGGGGCTCGCCCCAGCATTTT. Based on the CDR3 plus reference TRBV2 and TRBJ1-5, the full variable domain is EPEVTQTPSHQVTQMGQEVILRCVPISNHLYFYWYRQILGQKVEFLVSFYNNEISEKSEIFDDQFSVERPDGSNFTLKIRSTKLEDSAMYFCASSASTGWGSPQHFGDGTRLSIL.

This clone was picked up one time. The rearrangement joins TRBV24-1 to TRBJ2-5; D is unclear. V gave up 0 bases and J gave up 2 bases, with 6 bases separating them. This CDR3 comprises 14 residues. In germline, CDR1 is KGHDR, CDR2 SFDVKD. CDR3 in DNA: TGTGCCACCAGTGATTTGCACAGACAAGAGACCCAGTACTTC. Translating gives CATSDLHRQETQYF.

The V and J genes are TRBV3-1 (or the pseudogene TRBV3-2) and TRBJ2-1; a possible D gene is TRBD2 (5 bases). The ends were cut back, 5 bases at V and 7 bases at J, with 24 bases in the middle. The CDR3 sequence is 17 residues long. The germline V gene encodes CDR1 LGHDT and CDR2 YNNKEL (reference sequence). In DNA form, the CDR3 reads TGTGCCAGCAGCAGAGAGGAGCGGTTTGCACCGGGAAATGAGCAGTTCTTC. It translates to CASSREERFAPGNEQFF.

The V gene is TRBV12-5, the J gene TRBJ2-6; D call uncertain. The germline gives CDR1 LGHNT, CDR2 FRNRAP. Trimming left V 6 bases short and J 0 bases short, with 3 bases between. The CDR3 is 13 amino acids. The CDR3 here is CASGLSGANVLTF. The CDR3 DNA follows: TGTGCTAGTGGACTCTCTGGGGCCAACGTCCTGACTTTC.

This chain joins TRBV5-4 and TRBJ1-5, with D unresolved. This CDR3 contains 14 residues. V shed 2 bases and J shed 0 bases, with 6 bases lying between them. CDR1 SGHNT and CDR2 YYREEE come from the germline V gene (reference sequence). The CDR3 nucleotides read TGTGCCAGCAGCTTCGGCGGTAGCAATCAGCCCCAGCATTTT. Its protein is CASSFGGSNQPQHF.

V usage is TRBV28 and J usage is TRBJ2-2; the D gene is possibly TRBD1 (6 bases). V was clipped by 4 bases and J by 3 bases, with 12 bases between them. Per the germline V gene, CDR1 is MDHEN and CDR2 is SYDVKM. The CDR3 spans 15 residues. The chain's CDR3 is CASSSLDRHTGELFF. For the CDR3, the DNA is TGTGCCAGCAGTTCGTTGGACAGACACACCGGGGAGCTGTTTTTT.

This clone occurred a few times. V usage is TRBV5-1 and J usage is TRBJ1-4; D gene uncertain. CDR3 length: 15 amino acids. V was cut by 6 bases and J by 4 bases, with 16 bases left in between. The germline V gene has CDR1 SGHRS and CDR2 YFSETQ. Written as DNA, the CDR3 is TGCGCCAGCATGTTGGCCCCACGGGATAATGAAAAACTGTTTTTT. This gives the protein CASMLAPRDNEKLFF.

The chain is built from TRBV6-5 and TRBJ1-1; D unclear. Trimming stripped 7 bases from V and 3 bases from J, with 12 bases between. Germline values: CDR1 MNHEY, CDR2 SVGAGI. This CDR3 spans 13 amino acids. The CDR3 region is CASKARSDTEAFF. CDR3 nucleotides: TGTGCCAGCAAAGCTAGATCGGACACTGAAGCTTTCTTT.

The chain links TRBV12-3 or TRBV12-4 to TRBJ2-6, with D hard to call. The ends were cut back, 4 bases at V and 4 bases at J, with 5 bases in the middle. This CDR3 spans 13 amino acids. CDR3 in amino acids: CASSSTGANVLTF. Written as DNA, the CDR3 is TGTGCCAGCAGTTCTACCGGGGCCAACGTCCTGACTTTC.

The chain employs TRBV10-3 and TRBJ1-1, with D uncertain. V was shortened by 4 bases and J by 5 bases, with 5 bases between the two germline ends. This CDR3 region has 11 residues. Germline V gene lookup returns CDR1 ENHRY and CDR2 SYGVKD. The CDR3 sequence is CAISGDTEAFF. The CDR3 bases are TGTGCCATCAGTGGAGATACTGAAGCTTTCTTT.

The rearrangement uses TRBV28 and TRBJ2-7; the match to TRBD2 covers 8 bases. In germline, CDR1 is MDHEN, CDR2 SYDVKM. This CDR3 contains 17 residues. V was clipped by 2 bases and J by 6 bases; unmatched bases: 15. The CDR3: CASSLEGRGLVGGEQYF. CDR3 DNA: TGTGCCAGCAGTTTAGAGGGAAGGGGACTAGTGGGTGGCGAGCAGTACTTC.

The CDR3 here is CASSPRGTSGWGNEQFF. The CDR3 region has the DNA TGTGCCAGCAGCCCTAGGGGGACTAGCGGATGGGGAAATGAGCAGTTCTTC. The chain carries TRBV7-9 and TRBJ2-1; 11 bases are a match to TRBD2. The germline gives CDR1 SEHNR, CDR2 FQNEAQ (reference sequence). The CDR3 has 17 residues. V lost 5 bases to trimming and J lost 7 bases; unmatched junction nucleotides: 13.

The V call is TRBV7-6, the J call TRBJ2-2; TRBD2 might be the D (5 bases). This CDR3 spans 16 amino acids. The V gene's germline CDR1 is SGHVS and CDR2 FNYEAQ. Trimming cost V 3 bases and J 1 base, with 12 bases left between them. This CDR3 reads CASSLAPGRNTGELFF. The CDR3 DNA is TGTGCCAGCAGCTTGGCCCCGGGAAGGAACACCGGGGAGCTGTTTTTT.

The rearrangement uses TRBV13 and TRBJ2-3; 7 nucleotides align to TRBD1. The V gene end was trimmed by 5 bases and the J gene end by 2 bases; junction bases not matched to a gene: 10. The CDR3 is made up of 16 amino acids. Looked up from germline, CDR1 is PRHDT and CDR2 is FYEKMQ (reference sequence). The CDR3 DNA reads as TGTGCCAGCAGCGCCAAGACCACAGGGGCCACAGATACGCAGTATTTT. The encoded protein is CASSAKTTGATDTQYF.

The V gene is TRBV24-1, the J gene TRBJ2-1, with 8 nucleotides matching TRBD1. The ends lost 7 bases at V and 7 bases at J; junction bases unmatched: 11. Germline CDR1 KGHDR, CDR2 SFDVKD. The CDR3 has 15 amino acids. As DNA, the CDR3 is TGTGCCACCAGCAGGACAGGGAGTACCGAGAATGAGCAGTTCTTC. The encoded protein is CATSRTGSTENEQFF.

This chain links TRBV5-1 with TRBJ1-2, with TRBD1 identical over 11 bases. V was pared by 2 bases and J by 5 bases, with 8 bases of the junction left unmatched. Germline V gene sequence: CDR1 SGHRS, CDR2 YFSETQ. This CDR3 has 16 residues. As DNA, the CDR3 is TGCGCCAGCAGCTTTGCGGGACAGGGGGAAAATTATGGCTACACCTTC. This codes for CASSFAGQGENYGYTF.

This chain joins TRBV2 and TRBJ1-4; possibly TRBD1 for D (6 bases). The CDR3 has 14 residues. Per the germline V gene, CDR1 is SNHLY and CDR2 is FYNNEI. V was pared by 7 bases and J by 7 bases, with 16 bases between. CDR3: CASTKQGSSEKLFF. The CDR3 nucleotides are TGTGCCAGCACCAAACAGGGTTCTTCTGAAAAACTGTTTTTT.

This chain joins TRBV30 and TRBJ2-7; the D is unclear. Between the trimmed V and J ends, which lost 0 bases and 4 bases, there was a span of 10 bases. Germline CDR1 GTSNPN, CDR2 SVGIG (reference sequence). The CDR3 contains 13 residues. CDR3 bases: TGTGCCTGGAGTGTACATTTGAGGTACGAGCAGTACTTC. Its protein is CAWSVHLRYEQYF.

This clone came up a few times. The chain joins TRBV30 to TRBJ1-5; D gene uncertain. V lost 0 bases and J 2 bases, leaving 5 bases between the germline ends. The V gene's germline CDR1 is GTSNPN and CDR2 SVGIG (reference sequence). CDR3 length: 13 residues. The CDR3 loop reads CAWSVEGNQPQHF. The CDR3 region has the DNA TGTGCCTGGAGTGTTGAGGGCAATCAGCCCCAGCATTTT.